This TCR beta chain was obtained from a study of identical twins. Regarding the study as a whole: Cross-sectional statistics, not tracking of the same donors, supported the conclusions. Twins showed weaker excess sharing in their beta out-of-frame sequences.

MiXCR, applied by TCRdb to the 5' RACE reads, yields one record per CDR3 protein. Of approximately 590,000 distinct CDR3 sequences listed, 7.5% to 10% are singletons. The V segment lost 4 bases and the J segment 6 bases; nucleotides outside the gene matches: 2. The germline V gene encodes CDR1 LNHNV and CDR2 YYDKDF (reference sequence). The CDR3 is 12 residues long. This clonotype was picked up many times. The target antigen is unknown. The data also belong to a second study, concerning yellow fever vaccine responses in identical twins. That work adds: Reportedly, the T cell response mounted by twins to vaccine seemed partly convergent, partly personalized.

V is TRBV15 and J is TRBJ2-7; 8 bases align to TRBD2. The source is a woman between 18 and 30 years old in good health. Sequencing was carried out using PBMCs. The CDR3 nucleotides read TGTGCCACCAGCATACGGGGGGGCGAGCAGTACTTC. Translated: CATSIRGGEQYF.